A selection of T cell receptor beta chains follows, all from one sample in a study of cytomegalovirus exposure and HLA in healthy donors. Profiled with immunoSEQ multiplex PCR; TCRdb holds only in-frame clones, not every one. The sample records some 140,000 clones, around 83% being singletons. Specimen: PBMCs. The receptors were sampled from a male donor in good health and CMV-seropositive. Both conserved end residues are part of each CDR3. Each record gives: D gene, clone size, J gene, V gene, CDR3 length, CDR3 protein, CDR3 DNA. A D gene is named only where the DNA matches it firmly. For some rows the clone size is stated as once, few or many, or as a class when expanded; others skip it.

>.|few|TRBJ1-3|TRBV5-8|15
CASSFTGTSGNTIYF
TGTGCCAGCAGCTTCACAGGGACCTCTGGAAACACCATATATTTT
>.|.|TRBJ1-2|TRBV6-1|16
CASSENSGDRNYGYTF
TGTGCCAGCAGTGAGAACTCAGGTGATCGTAACTATGGCTACACCTTC
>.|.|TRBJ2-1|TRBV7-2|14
CASSLLLRIEEQFF
TGTGCCAGCAGCTTACTTCTTAGAATAGAGGAGCAGTTCTTC
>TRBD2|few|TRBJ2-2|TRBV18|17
CASSLTTSGRNTGELFF
TGTGCCAGCTCACTCACGACTAGCGGGCGGAACACCGGGGAGCTGTTTTTT
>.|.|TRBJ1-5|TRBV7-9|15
CASSLRQGLGQPQHF
TGTGCCAGCAGCTTAAGGCAGGGGCTGGGTCAGCCCCAGCATTTT
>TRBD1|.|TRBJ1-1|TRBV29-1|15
CSTSNGQGGPREAFF
TGCAGCACCAGCAACGGACAGGGCGGCCCAAGGGAAGCTTTCTTT
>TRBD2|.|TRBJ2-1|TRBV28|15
CASSSVAGGAYEQFF
TGTGCCAGCAGCTCGGTAGCGGGAGGCGCGTATGAGCAGTTCTTC
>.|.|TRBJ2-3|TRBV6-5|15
CASCVKSPTTDTQYF
TGTGCCAGCTGCGTAAAATCGCCCACCACAGATACGCAGTATTTT
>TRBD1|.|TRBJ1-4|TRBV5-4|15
CASSLGDRGSEKLFF
TGTGCCAGCAGCTTAGGGGACAGGGGTAGTGAAAAACTGTTTTTT
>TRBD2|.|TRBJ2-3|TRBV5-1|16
CASSLSSGGSTDTQYF
TGCGCCAGCAGCTTGAGCAGCGGGGGGAGCACAGATACGCAGTATTTT
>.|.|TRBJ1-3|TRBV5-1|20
CASSYTPGDWDRTSGNTIYF
TGCGCCAGCAGCTACACTCCAGGGGATTGGGATCGGACCTCTGGAAACACCATATATTTT
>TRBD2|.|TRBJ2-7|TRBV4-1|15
CASSRFIGVAGEQYF
TGCGCCAGCAGCCGCTTCATCGGGGTAGCGGGGGAGCAGTACTTC
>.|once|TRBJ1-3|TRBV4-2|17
CASSQDRQIPSGNTIYF
TGTGCCAGCAGCCAAGATAGACAGATTCCCTCTGGAAACACCATATATTTT
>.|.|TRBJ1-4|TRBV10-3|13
CAISGTEEGKLFF
TGTGCCATCAGTGGGACGGAAGAGGGAAAACTGTTTTTT
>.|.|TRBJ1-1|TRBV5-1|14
CASSWGHGNTEAFF
TGCGCCAGCAGCTGGGGACACGGGAACACTGAAGCTTTCTTT
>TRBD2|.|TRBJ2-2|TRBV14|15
CASSQVGSGDGELFF
TGTGCCAGCAGCCAAGTGGGTAGCGGGGACGGGGAGCTGTTTTTT
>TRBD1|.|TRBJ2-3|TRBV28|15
CASSSVGGGTDTQYF
TGTGCCAGCAGTTCCGTAGGGGGCGGCACAGATACGCAGTATTTT
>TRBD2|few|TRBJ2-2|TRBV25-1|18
CASSPPQAGGTNTGELFF
TGTGCCAGCAGTCCCCCTCAGGCGGGGGGGACGAACACCGGGGAGCTGTTTTTT
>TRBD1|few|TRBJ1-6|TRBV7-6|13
CASSPGTGSPLHF
TGTGCCAGCAGCCCCGGGACAGGGTCACCCCTCCACTTT
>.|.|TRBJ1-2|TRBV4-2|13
CASSQRGGDGYTF
TGTGCCAGCAGCCAAAGAGGGGGGGATGGCTACACCTTC
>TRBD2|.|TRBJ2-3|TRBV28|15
CASSFRTSYWDTQYF
TGTGCCAGCAGTTTTAGGACTAGTTATTGGGATACGCAGTATTTT
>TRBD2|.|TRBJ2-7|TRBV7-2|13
CASTLGGEGEQYF
TGTGCCAGCACCCTGGGAGGGGAGGGCGAGCAGTACTTC
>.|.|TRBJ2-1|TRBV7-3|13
CASSLRDYNEQFF
TGTGCCAGCAGCCTCCGGGACTACAATGAGCAGTTCTTC
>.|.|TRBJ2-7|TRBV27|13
CASSFAQNYEQYF
TGTGCCAGCAGTTTCGCACAGAACTACGAGCAGTACTTC
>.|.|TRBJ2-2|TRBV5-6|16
CASSMPGLINTGELFF
TGTGCCAGCAGCATGCCGGGACTTATAAACACCGGGGAGCTGTTTTTT
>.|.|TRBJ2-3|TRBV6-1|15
CASEIGQGGVDTQYF
TGTGCCAGCGAAATCGGACAGGGAGGGGTGGATACGCAGTATTTT
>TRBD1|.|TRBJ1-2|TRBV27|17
CASSSQNPGGRSYGYTF
TGTGCCAGCAGTTCACAGAACCCAGGGGGCCGATCCTATGGCTACACCTTC
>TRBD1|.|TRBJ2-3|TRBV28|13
CASINRGPDTQYF
TGTGCCAGCATCAACAGGGGACCAGATACGCAGTATTTT
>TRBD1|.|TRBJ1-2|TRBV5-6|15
CASSSWTGGGYGYTF
TGTGCCAGCAGCTCTTGGACAGGGGGCGGGTATGGCTACACCTTC
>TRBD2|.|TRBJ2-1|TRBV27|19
CASSLSGLAGALTYNEQFF
TGTGCCAGCAGTTTATCTGGGCTAGCGGGAGCTCTCACCTACAATGAGCAGTTCTTC
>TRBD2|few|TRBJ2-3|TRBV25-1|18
CASTHTSGRGLSTDTQYF
TGTGCCAGCACCCACACTAGCGGGAGGGGGCTTAGCACAGATACGCAGTATTTT
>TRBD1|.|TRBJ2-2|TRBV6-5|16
CASSSQGARRTGELFF
TGTGCCAGCAGTTCGCAGGGGGCGCGACGGACCGGGGAGCTGTTTTTT
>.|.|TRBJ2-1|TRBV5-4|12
CASSQGYNEQFF
TGTGCCAGCAGTCAGGGATACAATGAGCAGTTCTTC
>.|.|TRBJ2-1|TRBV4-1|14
CASSQDWSSRAQFF
TGCGCCAGCAGCCAAGATTGGTCTAGTCGCGCTCAGTTCTTC
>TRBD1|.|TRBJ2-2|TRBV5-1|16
CASSLLGQGNTGELFF
TGCGCCAGCAGCTTGCTGGGACAGGGGAACACCGGGGAGCTGTTTTTT
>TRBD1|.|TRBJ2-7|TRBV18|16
CASSGARGQWSYEQYF
TGTGCCAGCTCAGGGGCGAGGGGGCAGTGGTCCTACGAGCAGTACTTC
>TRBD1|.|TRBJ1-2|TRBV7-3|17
CASSLLPGGAEDYGYTF
TGTGCCAGCAGCTTATTGCCAGGGGGCGCGGAGGACTATGGCTACACCTTC
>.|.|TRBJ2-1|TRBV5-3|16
CARSLFYAVRYNEQFF
TGTGCCAGAAGCTTGTTTTATGCGGTCCGCTACAATGAGCAGTTCTTC
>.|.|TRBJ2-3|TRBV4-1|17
CASSLTGPGHSTDTQYF
TGCGCCAGCAGCCTGACCGGTCCGGGACATAGCACAGATACGCAGTATTTT
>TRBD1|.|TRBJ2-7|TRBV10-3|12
CAIGTGTYEQYF
TGTGCCATCGGGACAGGGACCTACGAGCAGTACTTC
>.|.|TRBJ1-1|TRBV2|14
CASSDKGGDTEAFF
TGTGCCAGCAGTGACAAGGGGGGGGACACTGAAGCTTTCTTT